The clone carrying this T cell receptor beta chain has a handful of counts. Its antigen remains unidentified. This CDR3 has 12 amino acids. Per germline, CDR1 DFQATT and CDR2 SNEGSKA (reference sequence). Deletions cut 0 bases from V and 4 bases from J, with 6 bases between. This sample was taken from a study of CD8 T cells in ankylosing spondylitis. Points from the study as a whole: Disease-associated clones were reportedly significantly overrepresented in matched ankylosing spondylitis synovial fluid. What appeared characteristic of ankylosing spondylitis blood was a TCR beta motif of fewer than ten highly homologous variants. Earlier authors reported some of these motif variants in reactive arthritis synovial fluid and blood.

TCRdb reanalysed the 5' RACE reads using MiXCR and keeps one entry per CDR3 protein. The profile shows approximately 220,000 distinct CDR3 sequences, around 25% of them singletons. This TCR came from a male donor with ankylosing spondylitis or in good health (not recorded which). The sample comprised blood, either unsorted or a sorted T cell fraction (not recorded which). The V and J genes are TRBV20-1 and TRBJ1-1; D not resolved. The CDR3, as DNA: TGCAGTGCTAGAGATCAATCCACTGAAGCTTTCTTT. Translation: CSARDQSTEAFF.